This T cell receptor beta chain derives from a study of PD-1 blockade in classical Hodgkin lymphoma. About this clone itself: The antigen is undetermined.

Study-level results: CD4+ TCR diversity, unlike CD8+, climbed significantly by C4D1. Initiation of nivolumab under 1 year after ASCT led to exclusion of patients.

The time point here: cycle 4 day 1 (C4D1), after about 6 weeks of nivolumab. Brentuximab vedotin exposure varied among the patients, all of whom had relapsed after autologous stem cell transplantation. Germline trimming cut 7 bases from V and 0 bases from J; bases unmatched to any gene: 14. The CDR3 is 17 residues long. Germline-derived CDR1 and CDR2 are MDHEN and SYDVKM. TCRdb's copy holds only in-frame clones and misses some; the assay was immunoSEQ multiplex PCR. The sample carries about 96,000 clones, 85% to 95% recorded once. This TCR came from a human donor with classical Hodgkin lymphoma. Sample: peripheral blood mononuclear cells (PBMCs), taken before the fourth cycle of nivolumab. The chain couples TRBV28 to TRBJ2-7; TRBD2 agrees at 8 bases. The DNA for the CDR3 is TGTGCCAGCACCACGTCCCGGGGTAGCGGGATCTCCTACGAGCAGTACTTC. The encoded protein is CASTTSRGSGISYEQYF.